This record looks at one T cell receptor beta chain sequence and its context. The V gene's germline CDR1 is SNHLY and CDR2 FYNNEI. Trimming stripped 5 bases from V and 2 bases from J, with 15 bases between. This CDR3 spans 16 amino acids. Clones were sequenced by immunoSEQ multiplex PCR, and TCRdb holds only the in-frame ones, with some missing. The profile shows approximately 170,000 clones, roughly 84% of them singletons. Donors were drawn from the 120-subject validation cohort, separate from the approximately 680-subject first cohort. This sample stems from a study of cytomegalovirus exposure and HLA in healthy donors.

The source is a man aged 30-40 years in good health and CMV-seropositive. Sequencing used PBMCs. The chain has TRBV2 and TRBJ1-4, with unresolved D. The CDR3 DNA reads TGTGCCAGCAGTCCCAATGCGGGGAGGACTAATGAAAAACTGTTTTTT. It translates to CASSPNAGRTNEKLFF.